Shown below are 20 T cell receptor beta chains from a single sample sequenced in a study of blood T cell repertoires in COVID-19. The method was immunoSEQ multiplex PCR; TCRdb's version includes in-frame clones alone and lacks a portion of them. This table holds over 130,000 clones, 80% to 90% found once. The sample consisted of peripheral blood. These receptor sequences come from a man aged 70-80 years with acute or convalescent COVID-19.

The V call is TRBV9, the J call TRBJ1-2; TRBD1 is a possible D gene (6 bases). From germline, CDR1 is SGDLS and CDR2 YYNGEE. V was shortened by 0 bases and J by 7 bases, with 10 bases between the two germline ends. This CDR3 spans 13 amino acids. The CDR3 DNA follows: TGTGCCAGCAGCGTAGTATTACAGGGTGGCTACACCTTC. Amino acid sequence: CASSVVLQGGYTF.

The rearrangement uses TRBV28 and TRBJ2-1, with 16 positions matching TRBD2. V lost 5 bases to trimming and J lost 4 bases; unmatched junction nucleotides: 2. In germline, CDR1 is MDHEN, CDR2 SYDVKM. CDR3 length: 16 residues. CDR3 DNA: TGTGCCAGCAGTGGGGGACTAGCGGGAGGGTACAATGAGCAGTTCTTC. It specifies CASSGGLAGGYNEQFF. Supplemented by reference TRBV28 and TRBJ2-1, the full variable domain reads DVKVTQSSRYLVKRTGEKVFLECVQDMDHENMFWYRQDPGLGLRLIYFSYDVKMKEKGDIPEGYSVSREKKERFSLILESASTNQTSMYLCASSGGLAGGYNEQFFGPGTRLTVL.

The V and J genes are TRBV19 and TRBJ2-7; 8 nucleotides match TRBD1. The trim removed 9 bases at V and 4 bases at J, leaving 8 bases unmatched. Germline CDR1 LNHDA, CDR2 SQIVND (reference sequence). The CDR3 totals 13 residues. The CDR3 reads CASQQGVRYEQYF. The CDR3 coding sequence is TGTGCCAGCCAACAGGGGGTGCGTTACGAGCAGTACTTC.

This clone was found once. CDR3 sequence reads: CASSVGGTGWTDTQYF. In DNA form, the CDR3 reads TGTGCCAGCAGCGTAGGCGGGACAGGGTGGACAGATACGCAGTATTTT. The chain is built from TRBV9 and TRBJ2-3; 9 nucleotides align to TRBD1. The length of the CDR3 is 16 residues. The V and J ends lost 0 bases and 3 bases, in that order; junction bases with no gene match: 5. Germline CDR1 SGDLS, CDR2 YYNGEE.

The chain employs TRBV6-2 or TRBV6-3 and TRBJ1-2, with TRBD1 matching 8 bases. V dropped 2 bases and J dropped 4; count of bases not matched to a gene: 6. CDR3 length: 15 amino acids. Germline V gene lookup returns CDR1 MNHEY and CDR2 SVGEGT. The CDR3 sequence: CASSYARTGSYGYTF. The CDR3 nucleotides read TGTGCCAGCAGTTACGCCAGGACAGGGAGCTATGGCTACACCTTC.

The J gene is TRBJ1-6, the V gene TRBV5-1; 9 positions match TRBD1. There are 15 residues in the CDR3. Germline V gene lookup returns CDR1 SGHRS and CDR2 YFSETQ. J gave up 5 bases and V 4 bases, and 4 bases lay outside the gene matches. CDR3 loop: CASSGTGRNNSPLHF. CDR3 nucleotide sequence: TGCGCCAGCAGCGGGACAGGGAGGAATAATTCACCCCTCCACTTT.

The CDR3 is CASSQDMARVPEQYF. The CDR3 DNA follows: TGCGCCAGCAGCCAAGATATGGCCAGGGTACCCGAGCAGTACTTC. The genes are TRBV4-3 and TRBJ2-7, with TRBD1 as a possible D gene (5 bases). Germline V lookup: CDR1 LGHNA, CDR2 YSLEER. V gave up 0 bases and J gave up 6 bases, with 15 bases separating them. The CDR3 contains 15 residues.

The CDR3 DNA follows: TGTGCCAGCGGGACAGGGTTATTCAGGGAGCTGTTTTTT. Its translation: CASGTGLFRELFF. The V gene is TRBV28, the J gene TRBJ2-2; the match to TRBD1 covers 9 bases. Germline lookup yields CDR1 MDHEN and CDR2 SYDVKM. The CDR3 consists of 13 residues. The ends lost 8 bases at V and 9 bases at J; junction bases unmatched: 7.

V gene TRBV27 combines with J gene TRBJ2-1, with a possible D match to TRBD2 (6 bases). The germline CDR1 and CDR2 sequences are MNHEY and SMNVEV (reference sequence). Trimming pared 6 bases from V and 3 bases from J, leaving 15 bases between. CDR3 length: 15 residues. The CDR3 DNA reads as TGTGCCAGCAGCCCCCGGGACTGGAACTACAATGAGCAGTTCTTC. Its translation: CASSPRDWNYNEQFF.

V and J are TRBV5-4 and TRBJ2-2, with a possible D match to TRBD1 (5 bases). Per the germline V gene, CDR1 is SGHNT and CDR2 is YYREEE (reference sequence). The germline V and J ends were trimmed by 3 bases and 1 base, with 7 bases remaining between them. CDR3 size: 14 residues. This CDR3 reads CASSSDMNTGELFF. In DNA form, the CDR3 reads TGTGCCAGCAGCTCGGACATGAACACCGGGGAGCTGTTTTTT.

The chain joins TRBV5-8 to TRBJ1-2, with D perhaps TRBD1 (5 bases). The germline gives CDR1 SGHTS, CDR2 YDEGEE. Trimming cost V 0 bases and J 4 bases, with 19 bases left between them. This CDR3 has 17 amino acids. CDR3 nucleotide sequence: TGTGCCAGCAGCTTGGCCGTAGCAGGGAAAGTGGGCTATGGCTACACCTTC. Its translation: CASSLAVAGKVGYGYTF.

The V and J genes are TRBV5-1 and TRBJ2-2, with 13 nucleotides matching TRBD2. This CDR3 has 16 amino acids. CDR1 SGHRS and CDR2 YFSETQ come from the germline V gene. The ends lost 4 bases at V and 7 bases at J; junction bases unmatched: 7. The CDR3 spells CASSAGLAGESGELFF. The CDR3, as DNA: TGCGCCAGCAGCGCCGGACTAGCGGGGGAAAGCGGGGAGCTGTTTTTT.

The rearrangement uses TRBV6-5 and TRBJ2-7; 7 nucleotides agree with TRBD2. This CDR3 contains 11 residues. CDR1 and CDR2 (germline): MNHEY, SVGAGI. The junction had 1 base not matched to a gene; V was cut back by 8 bases and J by 3 bases. The CDR3, as DNA: TGTGCCAGCGCGGGGGTCTACGAGCAGTACTTC. It translates to CASAGVYEQYF.

This sequence joins TRBV5-6 and TRBJ2-7; 8 bases line up with TRBD1. The CDR3 totals 15 residues. Germline CDR1 is SGHDT and CDR2 is YYEEEE. V lost 4 bases to trimming and J lost 0 bases; unmatched junction nucleotides: 6. CDR3 region: CASSLSGTGSYEQYF. CDR3 in DNA: TGTGCCAGCAGCCTCTCCGGGACAGGCTCCTACGAGCAGTACTTC.

V is TRBV7-9 and J is TRBJ1-1, with D hard to call. Germline values: CDR1 SEHNR, CDR2 FQNEAQ (reference sequence). The CDR3 spans 13 residues. V was pared by 3 bases and J by 1 base, with 6 bases between. CDR3 loop: CASSFLQNTEAFF. For the CDR3, the DNA is TGTGCCAGCAGCTTTTTACAGAACACTGAAGCTTTCTTT.

The chain recombines TRBV27 with TRBJ1-1; no clear D gene. The V end lost 4 bases, the J end lost 0 bases, and 6 bases lay between the germline ends. From germline, CDR1 is MNHEY and CDR2 SMNVEV (reference sequence). The CDR3 totals 13 residues. As DNA, the CDR3 is TGTGCCAGCAGTTCGACACTGAACACTGAAGCTTTCTTT. This codes for CASSSTLNTEAFF.

The CDR3 is CASSLGLLYNEQFF. CDR3 in DNA: TGTGCCAGCAGCTTGGGACTCCTATACAATGAGCAGTTCTTC. The chain has TRBV5-6 and TRBJ2-1; D is undetermined. CDR3 length: 14 residues. Per the germline V gene, CDR1 is SGHDT and CDR2 is YYEEEE. V was shortened by 0 bases and J by 4 bases, with 8 bases between the two germline ends.

Only a few counts were recorded for this clone. The CDR3 reads CASSVATGTGLAGAEQFF. CDR3 coding DNA: TGTGCCAGCAGCGTAGCTACCGGCACGGGACTAGCGGGAGCTGAGCAGTTCTTC. J is TRBJ2-1 and V is TRBV9; 14 bases are shared with TRBD2. The CDR3 covers 18 residues. J was trimmed by 9 bases and V by 0 bases; bases with no gene match: 11. Germline V gives CDR1 SGDLS, CDR2 YYNGEE. The full variable domain, its missing parts supplied by reference TRBV9 and TRBJ2-1, is DSGVTQTPKHLITATGQRVTLRCSPRSGDLSVYWYQQSLDQGLQFLIQYYNGEERAKGNILERFSAQQFPDLHSELNLSSLELGDSALYFCASSVATGTGLAGAEQFFGPGTRLTVL.

This clone was observed a few times. The rearrangement links TRBV3-1 (or the pseudogene TRBV3-2) to TRBJ2-7, with a possible D match to TRBD2 (7 bases). The germline V and J ends were trimmed by 4 bases and 2 bases, with 15 bases remaining between them. The CDR3 is 15 amino acids. From germline, CDR1 is LGHDT and CDR2 YNNKEL (reference sequence). For the CDR3, the DNA is TGTGCCAGCAGCCGCGCCGCGGGGGCCACCTACGAGCAGTACTTC. The encoded protein is CASSRAAGATYEQYF.

This clone was seen a handful of times. The gene calls are TRBV6-1 and TRBJ2-1; no clear D. V lost 3 bases to trimming and J lost 7 bases, with 16 bases between them. The CDR3 runs to 15 residues. Looked up from germline, CDR1 is MNHNS and CDR2 is SASEGT. The CDR3 DNA reads as TGTGCCAGCAGTGAGGTCCTTCCTAGTTTTAATGAGCAGTTCTTC. Residues: CASSEVLPSFNEQFF.